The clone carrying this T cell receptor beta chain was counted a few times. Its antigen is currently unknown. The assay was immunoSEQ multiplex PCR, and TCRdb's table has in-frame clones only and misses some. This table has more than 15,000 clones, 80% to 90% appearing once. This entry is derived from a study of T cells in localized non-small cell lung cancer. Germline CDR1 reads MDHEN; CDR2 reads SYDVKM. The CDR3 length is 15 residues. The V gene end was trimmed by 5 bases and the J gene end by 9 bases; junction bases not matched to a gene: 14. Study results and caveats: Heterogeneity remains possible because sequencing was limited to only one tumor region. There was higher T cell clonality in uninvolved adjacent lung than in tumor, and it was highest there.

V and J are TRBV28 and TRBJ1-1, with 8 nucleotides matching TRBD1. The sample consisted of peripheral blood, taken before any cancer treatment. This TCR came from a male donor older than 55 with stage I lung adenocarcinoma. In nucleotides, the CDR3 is TGTGCCAGCAGTCTACATTCGGACAGGGCGAACCAAGCTTTCTTT. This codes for CASSLHSDRANQAFF.